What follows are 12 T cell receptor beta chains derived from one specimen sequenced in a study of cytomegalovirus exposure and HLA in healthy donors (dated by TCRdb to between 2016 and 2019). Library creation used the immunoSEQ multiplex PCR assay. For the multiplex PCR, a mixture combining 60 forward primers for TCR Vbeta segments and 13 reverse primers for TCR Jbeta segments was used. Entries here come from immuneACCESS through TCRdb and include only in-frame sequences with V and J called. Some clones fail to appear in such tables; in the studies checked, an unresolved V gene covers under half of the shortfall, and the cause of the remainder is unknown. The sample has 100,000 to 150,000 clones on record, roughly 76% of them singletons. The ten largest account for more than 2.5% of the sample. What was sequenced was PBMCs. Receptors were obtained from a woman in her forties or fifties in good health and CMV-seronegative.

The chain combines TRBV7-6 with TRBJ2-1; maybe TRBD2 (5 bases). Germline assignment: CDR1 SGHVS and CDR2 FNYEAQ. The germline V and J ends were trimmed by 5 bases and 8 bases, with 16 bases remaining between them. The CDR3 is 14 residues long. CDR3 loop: CASSPAEVLDEQFF. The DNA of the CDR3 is TGTGCCAGCAGCCCGGCGGAGGTTCTAGATGAGCAGTTCTTC.

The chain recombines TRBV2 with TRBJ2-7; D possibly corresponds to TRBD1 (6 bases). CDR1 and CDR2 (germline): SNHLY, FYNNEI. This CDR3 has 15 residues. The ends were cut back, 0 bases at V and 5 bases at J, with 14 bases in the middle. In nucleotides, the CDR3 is TGTGCCAGCAGTGAAGCGCTTAACAGGGCCCACGAGCAGTACTTC. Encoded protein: CASSEALNRAHEQYF.

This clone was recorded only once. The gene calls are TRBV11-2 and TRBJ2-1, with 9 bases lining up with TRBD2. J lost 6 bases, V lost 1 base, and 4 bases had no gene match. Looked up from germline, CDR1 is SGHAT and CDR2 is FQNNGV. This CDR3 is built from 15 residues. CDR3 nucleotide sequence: TGTGCCAGCAGCTTAGTACTAGCGGGCCTCAATGAGCAGTTCTTC. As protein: CASSLVLAGLNEQFF.

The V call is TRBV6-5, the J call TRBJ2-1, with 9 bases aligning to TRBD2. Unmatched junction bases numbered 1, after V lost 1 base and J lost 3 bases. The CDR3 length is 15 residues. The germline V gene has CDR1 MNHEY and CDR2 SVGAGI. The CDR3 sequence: CASSYFSGSYNEQFF. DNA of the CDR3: TGTGCCAGCAGTTACTTTAGCGGGAGCTACAATGAGCAGTTCTTC.

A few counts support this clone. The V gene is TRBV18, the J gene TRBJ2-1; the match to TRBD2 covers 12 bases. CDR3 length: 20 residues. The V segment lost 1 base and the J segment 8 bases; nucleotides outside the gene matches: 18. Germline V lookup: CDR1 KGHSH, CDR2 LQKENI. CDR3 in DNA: TGTGCCAGCTCACCACTCTTCCCCTCTAGCGGGAGGGCAATTGTGGATGAGCAGTTCTTC. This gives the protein CASSPLFPSSGRAIVDEQFF.

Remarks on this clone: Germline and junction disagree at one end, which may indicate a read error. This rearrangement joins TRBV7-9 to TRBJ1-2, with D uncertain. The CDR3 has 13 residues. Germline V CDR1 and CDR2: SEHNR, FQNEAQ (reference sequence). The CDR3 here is CSSSSTYSEGYTF. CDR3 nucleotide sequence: TGTTCCAGCAGCTCCACCTACAGTGAAGGCTACACCTTC.

In DNA form, the CDR3 reads TGCAGCGTTTTTAGCGGGAGCAGCTCCTACAATGAGCAGTTCTTC. Residues: CSVFSGSSSYNEQFF. The chain carries TRBV29-1 and TRBJ2-1, with 9 nucleotides matching TRBD2. The CDR3 covers 15 residues. Trimming took 5 bases from V and 0 from J; bases not matched to a gene: 5. CDR1 is SQVTM and CDR2 is ANQGSEA in the germline V gene.

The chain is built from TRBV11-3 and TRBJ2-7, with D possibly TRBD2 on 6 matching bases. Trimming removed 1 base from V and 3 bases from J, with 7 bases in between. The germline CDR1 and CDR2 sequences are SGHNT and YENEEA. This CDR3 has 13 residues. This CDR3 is CASSLGEDYEQYF. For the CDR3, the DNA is TGTGCCAGCAGCTTAGGGGAGGACTACGAGCAGTACTTC.

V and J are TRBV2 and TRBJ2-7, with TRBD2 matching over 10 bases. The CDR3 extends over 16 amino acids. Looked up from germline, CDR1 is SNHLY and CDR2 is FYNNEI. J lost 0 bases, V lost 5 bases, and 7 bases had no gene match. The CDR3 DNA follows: TGTGCCAGCAGTCCCCCGACTAGCGGGTTCTCCTACGAGCAGTACTTC. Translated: CASSPPTSGFSYEQYF.

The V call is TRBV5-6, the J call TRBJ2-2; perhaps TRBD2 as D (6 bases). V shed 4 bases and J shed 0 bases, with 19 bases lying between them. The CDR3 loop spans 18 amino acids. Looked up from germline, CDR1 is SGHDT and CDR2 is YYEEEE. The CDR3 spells CASSPKRYGGPNTGELFF. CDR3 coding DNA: TGTGCCAGCAGCCCGAAGCGTTACGGGGGACCGAACACCGGGGAGCTGTTTTTT.

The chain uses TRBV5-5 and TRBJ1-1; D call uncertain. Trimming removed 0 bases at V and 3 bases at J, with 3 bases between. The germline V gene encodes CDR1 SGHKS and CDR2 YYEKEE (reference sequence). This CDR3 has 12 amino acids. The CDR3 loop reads CASSLGDTEAFF. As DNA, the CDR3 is TGTGCCAGCAGCTTGGGCGACACTGAAGCTTTCTTT. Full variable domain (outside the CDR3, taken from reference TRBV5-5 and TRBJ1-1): DAGVTQSPTHLIKTRGQQVTLRCSPISGHKSVSWYQQVLGQGPQFIFQYYEKEERGRGNFPDRFSARQFPNYSSELNVNALLLGDSALYLCASSLGDTEAFFGQGTRLTVV.

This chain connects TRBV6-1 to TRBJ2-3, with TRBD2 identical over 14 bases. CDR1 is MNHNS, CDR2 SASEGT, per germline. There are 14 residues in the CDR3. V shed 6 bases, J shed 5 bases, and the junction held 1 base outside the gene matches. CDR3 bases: TGTGCCAGCAGAGGACTAGCGGGAGGAGATACGCAGTATTTT. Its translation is CASRGLAGGDTQYF.